This is a list of T cell receptor beta chains from one sample in a study of beta chain features in type 1 diabetes. The data were produced by immunoSEQ multiplex PCR, yet TCRdb's version contains in-frame clones alone and is incomplete. Of hundreds of thousands of clones in the sample, roughly 13% are singletons; the top ten hold approximately 0.021%. Sequenced: naive CD4+ T cells from blood. Every receptor here comes from a man aged 18 to 30 with type 1 diabetes. CDR3s include the opening cysteine and the closing phenylalanine or tryptophan. Each record gives: J gene, D gene, V gene, clone size, CDR3 DNA, CDR3 protein. D genes are given only for firm matches. Clone size is not always given. Where it is, it says once, few, many or a class for expanded clones.

TRBJ2-7,TRBD1,TRBV5-4,NA,TGTGCCAGCGGCCGGGACAGAGACTACGAGCAGTACTTC,CASGRDRDYEQYF
TRBJ1-1,NA,TRBV7-6,few,TGTGCCAGCAGCCCAGACGGGACGGTGAACACTGAAGCTTTCTTT,CASSPDGTVNTEAFF
TRBJ2-5,TRBD2,TRBV5-4,few,TGTGCCAGCAGCCCCCCGGGGGGGGTAGAAGAGACCCAGTACTTC,CASSPPGGVEETQYF
TRBJ1-1,NA,TRBV7-9,NA,TGTGCCATCTTTGAGGTCACTGAAGCTTTCTTT,CAIFEVTEAFF
TRBJ1-1,TRBD1,TRBV28,few,TGTGCCAGCAGTTTATCGAACAGGGGATATGAAGCTTTCTTT,CASSLSNRGYEAFF
TRBJ2-7,TRBD1,TRBV5-6,few,TGTGCCAGCAGCCGGACAGGCTACGAGCAGTACTTC,CASSRTGYEQYF
TRBJ2-2,NA,TRBV14,NA,TGTGCCAGCAGCTCGGGGATGCTCACCGGGGAGCTGTTTTTT,CASSSGMLTGELFF
TRBJ1-2,TRBD1,TRBV30,few,TGTGCCTGGGGTGGACAGGGTGACAACTATGGCTACACCTTC,CAWGGQGDNYGYTF
TRBJ2-3,TRBD1,TRBV2,NA,TGTGCCAGCAGTGGACAGGGGTCAGATACGCAGTATTTT,CASSGQGSDTQYF
TRBJ1-2,TRBD1,TRBV10-3,NA,TGTGCCATCAGTACAGGTCAGGGGGGCAGGAGCTATGGCTACACCTTC,CAISTGQGGRSYGYTF
TRBJ2-5,NA,TRBV2,NA,TGTGCCAGCAGCCTGCAGGGAGAAGAGACCCAGTACTTC,CASSLQGEETQYF
TRBJ2-5,TRBD1,TRBV11-1,NA,TGTGCCAGCAGCCATAGACAGGGCCAAGAGACCCAGTACTTC,CASSHRQGQETQYF
TRBJ1-1,NA,TRBV7-9,few,TGTGCCAGCAGCTTAGTTGTCCCGAACACTGAAGCTTTCTTT,CASSLVVPNTEAFF
TRBJ2-1,NA,TRBV10-3,NA,TGTGCCATCAGTGGGGGGGAGATTAGAAGTGAGCAGTTCTTC,CAISGGEIRSEQFF
TRBJ2-4,NA,TRBV5-1,NA,TGCGCCAGCAGCTTGGGACAGGCTGGGGACATTCAGTACTTC,CASSLGQAGDIQYF
TRBJ1-5,NA,TRBV7-9,few,TGTGCCAGCAGCTTAGGAGGGGCGGATCAGCCCCAGCATTTT,CASSLGGADQPQHF
TRBJ1-5,NA,TRBV4-2,NA,TGTGCCAGCAGCCAAGATTTAGGGACTAATCAGCCCCAGCATTTT,CASSQDLGTNQPQHF
TRBJ1-1,TRBD1,TRBV4-1,NA,TGCGCCAGCAGCCTAGCCGGGACAGGGATCATGAACACTGAAGCTTTCTTT,CASSLAGTGIMNTEAFF
TRBJ1-1,TRBD1,TRBV4-1,few,TGCGCCAGCAGCCGAGGACAGGGGAACACTGAAGCTTTCTTT,CASSRGQGNTEAFF
TRBJ1-2,NA,TRBV30,few,TGTGCCTGGAGTGTACCTTGGGTAGAGGACTATGGCTACACCTTC,CAWSVPWVEDYGYTF
TRBJ2-1,NA,TRBV29-1,NA,TGCAGCGTGAACAGGGACCTCTACAATGAGCAGTTCTTC,CSVNRDLYNEQFF
TRBJ2-7,TRBD1,TRBV18,NA,TGTGCCAGCTCCCCGACAGGGGACACCTACGAGCAGTACTTC,CASSPTGDTYEQYF
TRBJ2-7,NA,TRBV6-5,few,TGTGCCAGCAGTTACTCGGGGCAGGGTCCCTACGAGCAGTACTTC,CASSYSGQGPYEQYF
TRBJ2-7,NA,TRBV7-2,few,TGTGCCAGCACCTCCCCGGTTAGCTTCCCCGAGCAGTACTTC,CASTSPVSFPEQYF
TRBJ2-2,NA,TRBV15,NA,TGTGCCACCAGCAGAGATTTACAGGCTACCGGGGAGCTGTTTTTT,CATSRDLQATGELFF
TRBJ2-5,NA,TRBV5-1,few,TGCGCCAGCAACGTGGCAGAAGAGACCCAGTACTTC,CASNVAEETQYF
TRBJ2-3,TRBD2,TRBV7-2,NA,TGTGCCAGCCGACAGCGGGGGGCGGCAGATACGCAGTATTTT,CASRQRGAADTQYF
TRBJ1-6,TRBD1,TRBV25-1,few,TGTGCCAGCAGTGCCCTCCCGGGACAGAATTCACCCCTCCACTTT,CASSALPGQNSPLHF
TRBJ1-2,NA,TRBV29-1,NA,TGCAGCGCCCAGTTAACAGGGAACTATGGCTACACCTTC,CSAQLTGNYGYTF
TRBJ1-2,NA,TRBV6-5,NA,TGTGCCAGCATAAGGGGATTCTATGGCTACACCTTC,CASIRGFYGYTF
TRBJ1-5,NA,TRBV30,few,TGTGCCTGGAGTGTCTCTTTTGGGGTGGGCATTGGCGATCAGCCCCAGCATTTT,CAWSVSFGVGIGDQPQHF
TRBJ1-4,NA,TRBV29-1,few,TGCAGCGTTGTGCCGGGGCCAGCTAATGAAAAACTGTTTTTT,CSVVPGPANEKLFF
TRBJ1-5,TRBD1,TRBV4-1,few,TGCGCCAGCAGCCAAGGGAGGGACAGGGGCAATAGTCAGCCCCAGCATTTT,CASSQGRDRGNSQPQHF
TRBJ2-1,NA,TRBV10-1,few,TGCGCCAGCAGTGGTTACAATGAGCAGTTCTTC,CASSGYNEQFF
TRBJ2-2,NA,TRBV5-6,NA,TGTGCCAGCAGCTTGGCCAGTCCCGGGGAGCTGTTTTTT,CASSLASPGELFF
TRBJ2-2,NA,TRBV7-3,NA,TGTGCCAGCAGCTTACAGGGCTTACCGAACACCGGGGAGCTGTTTTTT,CASSLQGLPNTGELFF
TRBJ1-2,NA,TRBV7-9,NA,NA,CASSQHFGTIGYGYTF
TRBJ2-7,TRBD2,TRBV4-2,few,TGTGCCAGCAGCCAAGATCGAGGACTAGCGGGGGGACCTCCCTACGAGCAGTACTTC,CASSQDRGLAGGPPYEQYF
TRBJ2-7,NA,TRBV7-9,few,TGTGCCAGCAGCTTAGCGTGGAGCTTCGGACTTGGAAGTCACGCAGAGCAGTACTTC,CASSLAWSFGLGSHAEQYF
TRBJ2-3,NA,TRBV5-6,NA,TGTGCCAGCAGCCCCAAGCAGGGAAAGGGGTCAGATACGCAGTATTTT,CASSPKQGKGSDTQYF
TRBJ1-2,NA,TRBV6-4,few,TGTGCCAGCAGTGACCTTATGGACAAACAATATGGCTACACCTTC,CASSDLMDKQYGYTF
TRBJ1-6,TRBD1,TRBV5-1,few,TGCGCCAGCAGCTTGGGCGGGACAGATAATTCACCCCTCCACTTT,CASSLGGTDNSPLHF
TRBJ1-6,TRBD1,TRBV5-1,few,TGCGCCAGCAGCTTGGTAGGACAGGGGAGTTCACCCCTCCACTTT,CASSLVGQGSSPLHF
TRBJ2-5,TRBD1,TRBV29-1,few,TGCAGCGGGGGGACAGGAGAGACCCAGTACTTC,CSGGTGETQYF
TRBJ1-1,TRBD1,TRBV5-1,NA,TGCGCCAGCAGCATCCAGGGGGACATGAACACTGAAGCTTTCTTT,CASSIQGDMNTEAFF
TRBJ2-7,NA,TRBV19,NA,TGTGCCAGTAGGACTACAGGGACCTACGAGCAGTACTTC,CASRTTGTYEQYF
TRBJ2-7,TRBD1,TRBV6-5,NA,TGTGCCAGCAGCCGCACAGGGGTCTACGAGCAGTACTTC,CASSRTGVYEQYF
TRBJ1-1,NA,TRBV30,few,TGTGCCTGGAGTCTCGGCCGCGGCGGCACTGAAGCTTTCTTT,CAWSLGRGGTEAFF
TRBJ1-1,NA,TRBV18,few,TGTGCCAGCTCGTTCCAGGGCACTGAAGCTTTCTTT,CASSFQGTEAFF
TRBJ1-4,NA,TRBV30,NA,TGTGCCTGGAGTGTTCCTTTGGGGGAAAAACTGTTTTTT,CAWSVPLGEKLFF
TRBJ1-6,TRBD1,TRBV7-9,few,TGTGCCAGCAGCCCTCGGGACAGGGGGAATTCACCCCTCCACTTT,CASSPRDRGNSPLHF
TRBJ2-1,NA,TRBV9,few,TGTGCCAGCAGCGTAGCAGCAGGGGTGGGAACCGAGCAGTTCTTC,CASSVAAGVGTEQFF
TRBJ2-1,TRBD1,TRBV27,few,TGTGCCAGCAGAGCCACAGGGGAACACAATGAGCAGTTCTTC,CASRATGEHNEQFF